This T cell receptor (beta chain) originates from a study of control samples from healthy donors and cancer patients. Here immunoSEQ multiplex PCR was the method, and the copy in TCRdb shows in-frame clones only, minus some. This table holds approximately 99,000 clones, just under 85% found once. Between the trimmed V and J ends, which lost 1 base and 7 bases, there was a span of 13 bases. The CDR3 loop spans 14 amino acids. Germline V gene sequence: CDR1 LGHDT, CDR2 YNNKEL (reference sequence). The TCR originated in a man between 18 and 29 years old in good health. Input material: blood. This rearrangement joins TRBV3-1 (or the pseudogene TRBV3-2) to TRBJ1-2; a weak D match, TRBD1 (5 bases). In DNA, the CDR3 is TGTGCCAGCAGCCAAGCGATAGACAGTTCTGGCTACACCTTC. This encodes CASSQAIDSSGYTF.